Listed below are T cell receptor beta chains from one sample, sequenced in a study of T cell responses to AZD1222 COVID-19 vaccine. Repertoires were generated with immunoSEQ multiplex PCR, while TCRdb's copy carries only in-frame clones and drops some. There are 150,000 to 160,000 clones in the sample; 85% to 95% occur only once, and about 1.6% lies in the top ten. The specimen comprised peripheral blood, sampled 28 days after the second AZD1222 dose. These TCRs come from an adult who received the AZD1222 COVID-19 vaccine. Both conserved end residues are trimmed from each CDR3. Each record gives: V gene, J gene, CDR3 protein.

TRBV7-9	TRBJ1-2	ASSLGPRKVNYGYT
TRBV27	TRBJ1-1	ASSPDRFEAF
TRBV19	TRBJ2-7	ASRDGSYEQY
TRBV6-6	TRBJ2-6	ATNRLDSGANVLT
TRBV5-1	TRBJ2-1	ASSLAGGTGFNNEQF
TRBV18	TRBJ2-5	ATTAQGMETQY
TRBV7-6	TRBJ1-5	ASSLVAAANQPQH
TRBV19	TRBJ1-2	ASSTRQGANYGYT
TRBV14	TRBJ2-3	ASSQDRDRGMRRTQY
TRBV16	TRBJ2-5	ASSQSEKEIGLAGVGETQY
TRBV19	TRBJ2-7	ASSIGLAYYEQY
TRBV3-1/TRBV3-2	TRBJ2-2	ASSPRPLSGGELF
TRBV11-2	TRBJ1-5	ASSFDRSSNQPQH
TRBV5-1	TRBJ2-1	ASNLGSGGSYNEQF